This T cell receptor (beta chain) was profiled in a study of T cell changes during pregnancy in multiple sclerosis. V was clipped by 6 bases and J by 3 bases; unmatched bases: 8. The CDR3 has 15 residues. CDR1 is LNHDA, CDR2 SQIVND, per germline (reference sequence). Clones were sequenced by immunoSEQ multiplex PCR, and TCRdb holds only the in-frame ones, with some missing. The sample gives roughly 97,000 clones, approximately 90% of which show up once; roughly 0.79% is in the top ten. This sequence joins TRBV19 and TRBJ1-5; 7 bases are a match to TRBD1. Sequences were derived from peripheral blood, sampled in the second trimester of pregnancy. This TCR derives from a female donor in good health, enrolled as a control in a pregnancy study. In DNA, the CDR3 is TGTGCCAGTAGCCATAGGGGACAGCTCAATCAGCCCCAGCATTTT. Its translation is CASSHRGQLNQPQHF.